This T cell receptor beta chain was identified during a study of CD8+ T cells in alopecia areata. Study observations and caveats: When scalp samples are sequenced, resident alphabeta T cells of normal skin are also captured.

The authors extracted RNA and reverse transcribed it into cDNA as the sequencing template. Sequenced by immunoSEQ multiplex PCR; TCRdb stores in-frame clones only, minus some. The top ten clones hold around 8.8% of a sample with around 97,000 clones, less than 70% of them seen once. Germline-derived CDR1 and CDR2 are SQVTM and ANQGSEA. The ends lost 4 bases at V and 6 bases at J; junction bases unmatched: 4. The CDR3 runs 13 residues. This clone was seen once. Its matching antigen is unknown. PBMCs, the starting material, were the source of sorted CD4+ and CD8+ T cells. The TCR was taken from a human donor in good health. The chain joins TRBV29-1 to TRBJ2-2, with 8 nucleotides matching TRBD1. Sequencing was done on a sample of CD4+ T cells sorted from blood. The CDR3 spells CSVASRGPGELFF. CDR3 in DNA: TGCAGCGTTGCAAGCAGGGGGCCCGGGGAGCTGTTTTTT.